This T cell receptor beta chain was recorded in a study of T cells in Graves' hyperthyroidism and ophthalmopathy. The wider study: Peripheral blood was acquired at first diagnosis, ahead of any therapy whatsoever.

The CDR3 contains 16 residues. J gave up 9 bases and V 0 bases, and 10 bases lay outside the gene matches. Germline CDR1 reads ENHRY; CDR2 reads SYGVKD. TCR beta CDR3 regions were amplified from RNA. HTBI primers were used for first-round RT-PCR of the TCR CDR3. TCRdb re-called the multiplex PCR reads through MiXCR, storing one row per CDR3 protein. Of some 580,000 distinct CDR3 sequences listed, about a sixth are singletons. The table lists this clonotype with many counts. V and J are TRBV10-3 and TRBJ2-7, with 11 bases aligning to TRBD1. This receptor was taken from a woman in her 40s with Graves' ophthalmopathy. The sample comprised blood. The CDR3 nucleotides are TGTGCCATCAGTGAGTCGACCCGGACAGGGGGCAATGTGCAGTACTTC. It codes for CAISESTRTGGNVQYF.